The clone carrying this TCR beta chain was picked up one time. The source of the sample is a study of OX40 agonist ivuxolimab in advanced cancers. Here immunoSEQ multiplex PCR was the method, and the copy in TCRdb shows in-frame clones only, minus some. This table has tens of thousands of clones, about 88% appearing once. The V gene's germline CDR1 is LGHNA and CDR2 YSLEER. The junction had 5 bases not matched to a gene; V was cut back by 2 bases and J by 10 bases. The length of the CDR3 is 14 residues. The source of this sequence is an adult with an advanced solid tumor such as melanoma, head and neck, liver or kidney cancer. This rearrangement joins TRBV4-3 to TRBJ2-1, with 10 bases fitting TRBD2. The sequencing used CD4+ or CD8+ T cells sorted from blood, collected in a trial of the OX40 agonist ivuxolimab. CDR3 sequence (DNA): TGCGCCAGCAGCCAATCTAGCGGGAGCATCGAGCAGTTCTTC. Protein sequence: CASSQSSGSIEQFF.